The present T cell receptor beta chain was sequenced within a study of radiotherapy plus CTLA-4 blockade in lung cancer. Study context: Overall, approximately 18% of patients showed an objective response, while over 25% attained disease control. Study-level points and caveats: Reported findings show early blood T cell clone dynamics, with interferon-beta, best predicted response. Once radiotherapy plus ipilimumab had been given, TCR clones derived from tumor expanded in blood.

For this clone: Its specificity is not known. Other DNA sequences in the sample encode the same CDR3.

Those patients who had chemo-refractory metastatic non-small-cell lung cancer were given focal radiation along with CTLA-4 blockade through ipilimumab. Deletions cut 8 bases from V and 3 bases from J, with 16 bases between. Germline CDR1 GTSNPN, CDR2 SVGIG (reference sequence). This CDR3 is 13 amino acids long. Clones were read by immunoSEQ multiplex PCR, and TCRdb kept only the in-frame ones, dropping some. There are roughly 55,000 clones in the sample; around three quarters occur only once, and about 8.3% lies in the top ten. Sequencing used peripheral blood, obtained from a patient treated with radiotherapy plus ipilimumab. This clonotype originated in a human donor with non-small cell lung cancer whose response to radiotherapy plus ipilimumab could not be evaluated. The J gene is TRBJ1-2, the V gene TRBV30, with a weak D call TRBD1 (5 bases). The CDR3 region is CAEDTGVDYGYTF. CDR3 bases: TGTGCCGAGGACACGGGGGTAGACTATGGCTACACCTTC. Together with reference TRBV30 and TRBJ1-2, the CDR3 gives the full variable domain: SQTIHQWPATLVQPVGSPLSLECTVEGTSNPNLYWYRQAAGRGLQLLFYSVGIGQISSEVPQNLSASRPQDRQFILSSKKLLLSDSGFYLCAEDTGVDYGYTFGSGTRLTVV.